Listed below are T cell receptor beta chains from one sample, sequenced in a study of Graves' ophthalmopathy and Graves' hyperthyroidism. A single record per CDR3 protein comes from TCRdb applying MiXCR to the multiplex PCR reads. Of more than 1,000,000 distinct CDR3 sequences in the sample, about two fifths were seen once. The sequenced sample was peripheral blood or thyroid tissue (not recorded which). These TCRs come from an adult man with Graves' hyperthyroidism. The conserved cysteine and the conserved F or W are not part of the CDR3 here. The D gene is left open where the match is weak. Expanded clones are given a class, and other clones once, few, many or no size at all.

clone_size v_call d_call cdr3_aa
once TRBV20-1 - SARDHGTDHNSPPH
many TRBV7-2 - ASSLAGTQGANVLT
many TRBV5-1 - ASSLDQGLFTEAF
many TRBV19 TRBD1 ASTGTANEKLF
- TRBV15 - ATSRDRKGWSDEQY
many TRBV5-1 - ASSREGGSGYGYT
- TRBV7-7 TRBD2 ASSVQGRAGGETQY
- TRBV24-1 TRBD1 ASSPQSLQGDYGYT
- TRBV6-2/TRBV6-3 - ASSARDGGRSPLH
- TRBV7-2 - ASSDTNPGANVLT
- TRBV10-3 - AISDSGRAGANVLT
once TRBV10-2 TRBD1 ASSDSGQGVYEQY
- TRBV12-3/TRBV12-4 TRBD2 ASSLGTSGNLNGELF
many TRBV10-2 - ASSETSLGLNNSPLH
- TRBV7-9 - ASSRMAPQH
- TRBV20-1 TRBD1 SARVALTGYHGYT
- TRBV6-6 - ASSYGGEGGNQPQH
many TRBV20-1 - SAEGGYGQPQH
- TRBV5-1 TRBD1 ASSPTGDSTDTQY
- TRBV9 TRBD1 ASSAGQGHNSPLH
once TRBV28 TRBD1 ASSYYSGTEEQY
many TRBV20-1 - SARFTPGNTEAF
- TRBV20-1 TRBD1 SANRGQTQY
- TRBV15 - ATSSPDIGNQPQH
few TRBV18 - ASSQAQGVGYGYT
- TRBV4-2 - ASSQDPLNEKLF
- TRBV2 - ASSEVGESPQY
few TRBV13 TRBD2 ASSLAGVPRETQY
- TRBV6-5 - ASSPTDREKLF
many TRBV14 - ASRSAGQALHEQY
once TRBV6-1 TRBD1 ASRSGGPSNYGYT
- TRBV24-1 TRBD1 ATSDYGTGDGYT
- TRBV10-3 - AISEVGEY
many TRBV4-2 - ASSRGTGETQY
medium-sized TRBV10-2 - ASSISGDQETQY
- TRBV19 - ASRQGQGTEAF
once TRBV7-3 - ASSLTGTYTDTQY
many TRBV20-1 - SARPARGISNQPQH
once TRBV6-2/TRBV6-3 - AAHEVPGNTIY
- TRBV7-8 - ASSSIRGGYLKETQY
few TRBV15 TRBD1 ATSRPGQGGTEAF
- TRBV29-1 TRBD2 SVEGTSGMSYEQY
- TRBV29-1 - SVELPATEQF
- TRBV15 - ATSRVGVGNSPLH
- TRBV5-6 TRBD1 ASSITGGGDGYT
- TRBV29-1 TRBD1 SVGQGARETQY
many TRBV5-1 TRBD2 ASSSTGTSSLMEQY
many TRBV6-2/TRBV6-3 - ASRPLGGTKTQY
few TRBV7-9 - AGSNQAGFNYGYT